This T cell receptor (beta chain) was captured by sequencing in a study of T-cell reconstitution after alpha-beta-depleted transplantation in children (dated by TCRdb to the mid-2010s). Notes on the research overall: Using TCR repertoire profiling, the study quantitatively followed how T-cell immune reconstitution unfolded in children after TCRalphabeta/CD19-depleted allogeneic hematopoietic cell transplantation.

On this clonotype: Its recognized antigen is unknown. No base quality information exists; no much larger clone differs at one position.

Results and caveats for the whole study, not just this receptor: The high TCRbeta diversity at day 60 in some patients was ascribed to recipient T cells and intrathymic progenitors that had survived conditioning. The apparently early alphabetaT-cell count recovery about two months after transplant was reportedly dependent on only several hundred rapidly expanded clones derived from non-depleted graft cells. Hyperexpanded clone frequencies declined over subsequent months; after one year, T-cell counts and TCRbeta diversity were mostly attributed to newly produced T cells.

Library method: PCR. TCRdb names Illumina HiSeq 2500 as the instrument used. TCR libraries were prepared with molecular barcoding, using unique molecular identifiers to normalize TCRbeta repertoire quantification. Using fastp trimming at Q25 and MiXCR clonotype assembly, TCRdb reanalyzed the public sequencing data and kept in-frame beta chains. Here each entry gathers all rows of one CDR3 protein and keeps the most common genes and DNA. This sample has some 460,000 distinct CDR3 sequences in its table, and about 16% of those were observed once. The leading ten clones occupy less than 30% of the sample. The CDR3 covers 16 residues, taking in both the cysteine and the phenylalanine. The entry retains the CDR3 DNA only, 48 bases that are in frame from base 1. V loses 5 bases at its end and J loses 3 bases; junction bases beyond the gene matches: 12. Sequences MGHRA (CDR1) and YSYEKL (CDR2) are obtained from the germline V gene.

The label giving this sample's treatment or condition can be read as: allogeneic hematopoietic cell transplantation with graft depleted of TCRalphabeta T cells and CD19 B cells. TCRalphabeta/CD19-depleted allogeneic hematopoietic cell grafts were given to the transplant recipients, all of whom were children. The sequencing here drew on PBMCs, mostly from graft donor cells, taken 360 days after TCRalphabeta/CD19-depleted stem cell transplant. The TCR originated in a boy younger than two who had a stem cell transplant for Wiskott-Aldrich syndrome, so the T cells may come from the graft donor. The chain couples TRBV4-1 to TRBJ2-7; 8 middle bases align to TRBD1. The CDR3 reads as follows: CASSATGADRDYEQYF. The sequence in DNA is TGCGCCAGCAGCGCGACAGGGGCTGATAGGGACTACGAGCAGTACTTC.